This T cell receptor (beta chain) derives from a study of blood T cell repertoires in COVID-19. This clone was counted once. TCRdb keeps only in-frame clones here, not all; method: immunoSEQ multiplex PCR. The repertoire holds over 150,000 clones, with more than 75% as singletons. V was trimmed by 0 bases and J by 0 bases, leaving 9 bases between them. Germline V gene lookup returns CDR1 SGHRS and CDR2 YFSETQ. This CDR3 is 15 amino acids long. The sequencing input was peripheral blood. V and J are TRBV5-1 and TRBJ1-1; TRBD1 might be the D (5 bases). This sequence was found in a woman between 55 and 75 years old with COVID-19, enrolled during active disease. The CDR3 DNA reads TGCGCCAGCAGCTTGGGGGGGACTTTGAACACTGAAGCTTTCTTT. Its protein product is CASSLGGTLNTEAFF.